Listed below are T cell receptor beta chains from one sample, sequenced in a study of cytomegalovirus exposure and HLA in healthy donors. Sequencing was performed with immunoSEQ multiplex PCR; in TCRdb, only in-frame clones are kept and a portion is missing. The data show 75,000 to 95,000 clones, 65% to 85% seen once. Input material: PBMCs. The receptors were sampled from a man aged 45-65 years in good health and CMV-seronegative. Both conserved end residues are part of each CDR3. Fields, in order: clone size, D gene, V gene, J gene, CDR3 DNA, CDR3 protein. The D gene is left open where the match is weak. The size of a clone is reported for some rows only, either as once, few or many, or as a class for expanded clones.

clone_size: -; d_call: -; v_call: TRBV29-1; j_call: TRBJ2-5; cdr3_nt: TGCAGCGTTGTTCGGGGGACGCAAGAGACCCAGTACTTC; cdr3_aa: CSVVRGTQETQYF
clone_size: -; d_call: TRBD1; v_call: TRBV25-1; j_call: TRBJ1-6; cdr3_nt: TGTGCCAGCAGTAGAGGTGGGGCAGGGGGTTCACCCCTCCACTTT; cdr3_aa: CASSRGGAGGSPLHF
clone_size: -; d_call: TRBD1; v_call: TRBV7-6; j_call: TRBJ1-1; cdr3_nt: TGTGCCAGCAGCAGGGGGCTGGGCGCTGAAGCTTTCTTT; cdr3_aa: CASSRGLGAEAFF
clone_size: -; d_call: -; v_call: TRBV27; j_call: TRBJ2-7; cdr3_nt: TGTGCCAGCAGAACTTTGCGACAGTATCACGACGAGCAGTACTTC; cdr3_aa: CASRTLRQYHDEQYF
clone_size: -; d_call: -; v_call: TRBV6-1; j_call: TRBJ1-4; cdr3_nt: TGTGCCAGCAGTTCTCACAGGGAGGAAAAACTGTTTTTT; cdr3_aa: CASSSHREEKLFF
clone_size: -; d_call: -; v_call: TRBV7-9; j_call: TRBJ2-7; cdr3_nt: TGTTCCAGCAGCTTACAACAGAACTCCTACGAGCAGTACTTC; cdr3_aa: CSSSLQQNSYEQYF
clone_size: -; d_call: TRBD2; v_call: TRBV30; j_call: TRBJ2-3; cdr3_nt: TGTGCCTGGAGTCAGAGCGGGGGAACAGATACGCAGTATTTT; cdr3_aa: CAWSQSGGTDTQYF
clone_size: -; d_call: -; v_call: TRBV5-6; j_call: TRBJ2-5; cdr3_nt: TGTGCCAGCAGCTTGGTGGGCAGGGAAGAGACCCAGTACTTC; cdr3_aa: CASSLVGREETQYF
clone_size: -; d_call: TRBD1; v_call: TRBV5-4; j_call: TRBJ2-2; cdr3_nt: TGTGCCAGCAGCCGGGACAGGGATCTTCACGGGGAGCTGTTTTTT; cdr3_aa: CASSRDRDLHGELFF
clone_size: -; d_call: -; v_call: TRBV30; j_call: TRBJ1-4; cdr3_nt: TGTGCCTGGAAGGCCGGGGGGGTTAGCGATGAAAAACTGTTTTTT; cdr3_aa: CAWKAGGVSDEKLFF
clone_size: -; d_call: -; v_call: TRBV4-3; j_call: TRBJ2-7; cdr3_nt: TGCGCCAGCAGCCAAGTTATAACCTACGAGCAGTACTTC; cdr3_aa: CASSQVITYEQYF
clone_size: -; d_call: -; v_call: TRBV12-2; j_call: TRBJ2-5; cdr3_nt: TGTGCAAGTCGCCTATCCACTATCTGGTCAAGCGGGACTAGCGGGGTAGAGACCCAGTACTTC; cdr3_aa: CASRLSTIWSSGTSGVETQYF
clone_size: -; d_call: TRBD1; v_call: TRBV9; j_call: TRBJ1-1; cdr3_nt: TGTGCCAGCAGCGTCGACGACAGGGGGCGAGCTTATGCCCAAACTTTCTTT; cdr3_aa: CASSVDDRGRAYAQTFF
clone_size: -; d_call: TRBD1; v_call: TRBV6-4; j_call: TRBJ1-2; cdr3_nt: TGTGCCAGCAGCCAGACAGGGACAGCTAACTATGGCTACACCTTC; cdr3_aa: CASSQTGTANYGYTF
clone_size: -; d_call: -; v_call: TRBV4-1; j_call: TRBJ1-1; cdr3_nt: TGCGCCAGCAGCCAAGGACAGGTGAACACTGAAGCTTTCTTT; cdr3_aa: CASSQGQVNTEAFF
clone_size: few; d_call: -; v_call: TRBV4-3; j_call: TRBJ1-1; cdr3_nt: TGCGCCAGCACCTCGAGCACGCCCATTTTTGAAGCTTTCTTT; cdr3_aa: CASTSSTPIFEAFF
clone_size: few; d_call: TRBD1; v_call: TRBV30; j_call: TRBJ1-2; cdr3_nt: TGTGCCTGGAGTTTCGACAGGGGGTACGGCTACACCTTC; cdr3_aa: CAWSFDRGYGYTF
clone_size: once; d_call: -; v_call: TRBV28; j_call: TRBJ1-1; cdr3_nt: TGTGCCAGCAGTCCCACCCACAGGTTTGAAGCTTTCTTT; cdr3_aa: CASSPTHRFEAFF
clone_size: -; d_call: TRBD1; v_call: TRBV28; j_call: TRBJ1-2; cdr3_nt: TGTGCCAGCAGTTCCCGGACAGGGGGCTCAAGGGGCTACACCTTC; cdr3_aa: CASSSRTGGSRGYTF
clone_size: -; d_call: -; v_call: TRBV7-9; j_call: TRBJ2-2; cdr3_nt: TGTGCCACTTCCGGGGGTCTCACTATAACCGGGGAGCTGTTTTTT; cdr3_aa: CATSGGLTITGELFF
clone_size: -; d_call: TRBD1; v_call: TRBV5-6; j_call: TRBJ1-6; cdr3_nt: TGTGCCAGCAGCGCCAGGGGGGTTGCAGGGTATTCACCCCTCCACTTT; cdr3_aa: CASSARGVAGYSPLHF
clone_size: -; d_call: TRBD1; v_call: TRBV27; j_call: TRBJ1-6; cdr3_nt: TGTGCCAGCACGCTTGAGGCTCCGTTGACAGGGGGCTCACCCCTCCACTTT; cdr3_aa: CASTLEAPLTGGSPLHF
clone_size: -; d_call: -; v_call: TRBV7-9; j_call: TRBJ2-2; cdr3_nt: TGCCAATGGGGCCCCGGGAACACCGGGGAGCTGTTTTTT; cdr3_aa: CQWGPGNTGELFF
clone_size: -; d_call: -; v_call: TRBV9; j_call: TRBJ1-6; cdr3_nt: TGTGCCAGCAGCGAAGGGGGCTCCTATAATTCACCCCTCCACTTT; cdr3_aa: CASSEGGSYNSPLHF
clone_size: -; d_call: -; v_call: TRBV27; j_call: TRBJ1-2; cdr3_nt: TGTGCCAGCAGTTTTTCCAGGACAGTCTATGGCTACACCTTC; cdr3_aa: CASSFSRTVYGYTF
clone_size: -; d_call: TRBD1; v_call: TRBV19; j_call: TRBJ2-1; cdr3_nt: TGTGCCAGTAGTACCGGGACAGGGTGGGAGCAGTTCTTC; cdr3_aa: CASSTGTGWEQFF
clone_size: -; d_call: -; v_call: TRBV30; j_call: TRBJ1-2; cdr3_nt: TGTGCCTGGAGTGAACAGATGCCTGGCTACACCTTC; cdr3_aa: CAWSEQMPGYTF
clone_size: -; d_call: TRBD1; v_call: TRBV10-3; j_call: TRBJ2-1; cdr3_nt: TGTGCCATCAGTGAGGGGCAGGGGGCGACGCGTAACAATGAGCAGTTCTTC; cdr3_aa: CAISEGQGATRNNEQFF
clone_size: -; d_call: -; v_call: TRBV28; j_call: TRBJ1-1; cdr3_nt: TGTGCCAGCATTGGGGCGATGAACACTGAAGCTTTCTTT; cdr3_aa: CASIGAMNTEAFF
clone_size: -; d_call: TRBD1; v_call: TRBV5-1; j_call: TRBJ1-6; cdr3_nt: TGCGCCAGCAGCGCCGGGACAGGGGGCGGTAATTCACCCCTCCACTTT; cdr3_aa: CASSAGTGGGNSPLHF
clone_size: -; d_call: -; v_call: TRBV27; j_call: TRBJ1-1; cdr3_nt: TGTGCCAGCAGTTTAGCACATATGAACACTGAAGCTTTCTTT; cdr3_aa: CASSLAHMNTEAFF
clone_size: once; d_call: -; v_call: TRBV27; j_call: TRBJ2-7; cdr3_nt: TGTGCCAGCAGTTTAAAACAGGGTCGGGGCGAGCAGTACTTC; cdr3_aa: CASSLKQGRGEQYF
clone_size: few; d_call: TRBD1; v_call: TRBV30; j_call: TRBJ2-7; cdr3_nt: TGTGCCTGGAGTGTGGTCAAGACAGGGCCTAGCGAGCAGTACTTC; cdr3_aa: CAWSVVKTGPSEQYF
clone_size: once; d_call: TRBD1; v_call: TRBV5-1; j_call: TRBJ1-2; cdr3_nt: TGCGCCAGCAGCCCGGGACAGATTAACTATGGCTACACCTTC; cdr3_aa: CASSPGQINYGYTF
clone_size: -; d_call: TRBD2; v_call: TRBV13; j_call: TRBJ2-7; cdr3_nt: TGTGCCAGCAGCCCGGGGAGGGTCCCCTACGAGCAGTACTTC; cdr3_aa: CASSPGRVPYEQYF
clone_size: -; d_call: -; v_call: TRBV27; j_call: TRBJ2-1; cdr3_nt: -; cdr3_aa: CASSILGRGGLNEQFF
clone_size: -; d_call: TRBD1; v_call: TRBV7-2; j_call: TRBJ1-5; cdr3_nt: TGTGCCAGCAGCTCGCGTGACAGGGGGCCACAGCCCCAGCATTTT; cdr3_aa: CASSSRDRGPQPQHF
clone_size: -; d_call: -; v_call: TRBV6-1; j_call: TRBJ2-7; cdr3_nt: TGTGCCAGCACCCGAACGTTGGGGGGTTACTACGAGCAGTACTTC; cdr3_aa: CASTRTLGGYYEQYF
clone_size: -; d_call: TRBD2; v_call: TRBV7-3; j_call: TRBJ2-7; cdr3_nt: TGTGCCAGCAGCTTAGTTAGCGGGGGGGACTACGAGCAGTACTTC; cdr3_aa: CASSLVSGGDYEQYF